This passage covers 32 T cell receptor beta chains from one sample sequenced in a study of monozygotic twins with inflammatory bowel disease. TCRdb re-called the 5' RACE reads and shows each CDR3 protein once, DNA omitted. With about 210,000 distinct CDR3 sequences in the sample, the ten largest clones hold 7.7%. Sequencing input: blood. The receptors come from a human donor with ulcerative colitis or Crohn's disease, or a healthy co-twin of an affected twin (not recorded which).

This chain uses TRBV20-1 with TRBJ2-1; the D gene TCRdb calls, TRBD2, cannot be checked with no DNA. The CDR3 covers 15 residues. Looked up from germline, CDR1 is DFQATT and CDR2 is SNEGSKA (reference sequence). The CDR3 sequence is CSATRLAGLYNEQFF.

The rearrangement joins TRBV7-2 to TRBJ2-7. This CDR3 spans 15 amino acids. In germline, CDR1 is SGHTA, CDR2 FQGNSA. This chain's CDR3 is CASSLDQGSSYEQYF. The variable domain in full, with the rest retrieved from reference TRBV7-2 and TRBJ2-7, is GAGVSQSPSNKVTEKGKDVELRCDPISGHTALYWYRQSLGQGLEFLIYFQGNSAPDKSGLPSDRFSAERTGGSVSTLTIQRTQQEDSAVYLCASSLDQGSSYEQYFGPGTRLTVT.

This chain connects TRBV7-2 to TRBJ2-2; TCRdb indicates TRBD2, and absent DNA this call remains unverified. The germline gives CDR1 SGHTA, CDR2 FQGNSA. The CDR3 is 17 amino acids. CDR3 region: CASSADASGGNTGELFF.

V usage is TRBV10-3 and J usage is TRBJ1-5. CDR1 is ENHRY and CDR2 is SYGVKD in the germline V gene. The CDR3 spans 14 residues. CDR3: CAISEKAFSQPQHF.

The chain's CDR3 is CASSPSGWREGSNEQFF. The chain combines TRBV5-1 with TRBJ2-1; TCRdb selects TRBD2, and the lack of DNA leaves this call unchecked. This CDR3 comprises 17 residues. In germline, CDR1 is SGHRS, CDR2 YFSETQ.

The CDR3 is CASSFNRGLGETQYF. V is TRBV5-1 and J is TRBJ2-5; TCRdb lists TRBD1, though no DNA is available to test this call. CDR3 length: 15 amino acids. From germline, CDR1 is SGHRS and CDR2 YFSETQ.

The chain is built from TRBV28 and TRBJ2-2. Germline CDR1 is MDHEN and CDR2 is SYDVKM. CDR3 length: 11 residues. This chain's CDR3 is CASRSSGELFF.

V gene TRBV7-9 combines with J gene TRBJ2-3; with no DNA, the TCRdb D assignment of TRBD1 cannot be verified. There are 14 residues in the CDR3. Germline CDR1 SEHNR, CDR2 FQNEAQ (reference sequence). The CDR3 sequence: CASSSYGGTDTQYF.

This chain joins TRBV2 and TRBJ1-1; TCRdb calls TRBD1, which cannot be checked without DNA. Germline V gene data show CDR1 as SNHLY and CDR2 as FYNNEI. CDR3 length: 14 residues. The chain's CDR3 is CASSDRGLNTEAFF. The variable domain in full, completed from reference TRBV2 and TRBJ1-1, reads EPEVTQTPSHQVTQMGQEVILRCVPISNHLYFYWYRQILGQKVEFLVSFYNNEISEKSEIFDDQFSVERPDGSNFTLKIRSTKLEDSAMYFCASSDRGLNTEAFFGQGTRLTVV.

This chain links TRBV3-1 with TRBJ2-3; the TRBD2 assignment by TCRdb is unverifiable without DNA. Germline-derived CDR1 and CDR2 are LGHDT and YNNKEL (reference sequence). The CDR3 contains 13 residues. This CDR3 reads CASSFSGGDTQYF.

This rearrangement joins TRBV3-1 to TRBJ1-1; the D gene TCRdb calls, TRBD1, cannot be checked with no DNA. Germline V lookup: CDR1 LGHDT, CDR2 YNNKEL (reference sequence). The CDR3 is 15 residues long. The CDR3 protein is CASSQPGQGNTEAFF.

The chain carries TRBV27 and TRBJ2-7; the TCRdb call, TRBD1, lacks DNA for checking. The CDR3 totals 16 residues. Germline-derived CDR1 and CDR2 are MNHEY and SMNVEV (reference sequence). CDR3 amino acids: CASSLSWGDPPYEQYF.

The chain uses TRBV10-3 and TRBJ2-3. The CDR3 is 13 amino acids. CDR1 is ENHRY, CDR2 SYGVKD, per germline. This CDR3 is CALAEGLTDTQYF.

The chain joins TRBV20-1 to TRBJ1-5. From germline, CDR1 is DFQATT and CDR2 SNEGSKA (reference sequence). There are 15 residues in the CDR3. The CDR3 here is CSARSREESNQPQHF.

The chain employs TRBV7-3 and TRBJ2-1; TCRdb gives TRBD1 as the D gene, but with no DNA this cannot be confirmed. The CDR3 loop spans 15 amino acids. Germline V gives CDR1 SGHTA, CDR2 FQGTGA. CDR3 sequence reads: CASSIDRGAYNEQFF.

This rearrangement joins TRBV5-1 to TRBJ2-1; TCRdb's D gene call, TRBD1, goes unchecked for lack of DNA. Germline-derived CDR1 and CDR2 are SGHRS and YFSETQ. This CDR3 comprises 15 residues. The CDR3 here is CASSSGPSSYNEQFF.

The chain joins TRBV4-1 to TRBJ1-4. Germline V gives CDR1 MGHRA, CDR2 YSYEKL. This CDR3 region has 16 residues. This chain's CDR3 is CASSLGTGGTNEKLFF.

This chain connects TRBV11-2 to TRBJ2-5; TCRdb designates TRBD1, a call that cannot be tested without DNA. The CDR3 extends over 13 amino acids. CDR1 and CDR2 from the germline V gene are SGHAT and FQNNGV. CDR3 sequence: CASSYDRAATQYF.

The chain carries TRBV4-2 and TRBJ2-3; TCRdb calls TRBD2, which cannot be checked without DNA. This CDR3 spans 16 amino acids. Germline values: CDR1 LGHNA, CDR2 YNFKEQ. The CDR3 loop reads CASSQELAGGPYTQYF.

The J gene is TRBJ2-5, the V gene TRBV7-6. The CDR3 totals 11 residues. Germline lookup yields CDR1 SGHVS and CDR2 FNYEAQ. This chain's CDR3 is CASSLDVTQYF. The whole variable domain, filled in from reference TRBV7-6 and TRBJ2-5, reads GAGVSQSPRYKVTKRGQDVALRCDPISGHVSLYWYRQALGQGPEFLTYFNYEAQQDKSGLPNDRFSAERPEGSISTLTIQRTEQRDSAMYRCASSLDVTQYFGPGTRLLVL.

This chain connects TRBV28 to TRBJ2-2; the TCRdb D gene call, TRBD1, has no DNA to confirm it. Germline V gene lookup returns CDR1 MDHEN and CDR2 SYDVKM. The CDR3 runs to 13 residues. CDR3 region: CASNWGGTGELFF. Looking up the rest from reference TRBV28 and TRBJ2-2 gives the full variable domain: DVKVTQSSRYLVKRTGEKVFLECVQDMDHENMFWYRQDPGLGLRLIYFSYDVKMKEKGDIPEGYSVSREKKERFSLILESASTNQTSMYLCASNWGGTGELFFGEGSRLTVL.

CDR3: CAWSVLLGYQGTSSYEQYF. J is TRBJ2-7 and V is TRBV30; TCRdb reports TRBD2, a call that lacks DNA to check it against. Germline lookup yields CDR1 GTSNPN and CDR2 SVGIG (reference sequence). The length of the CDR3 is 19 residues.

The gene calls are TRBV30 and TRBJ2-1; TCRdb outputs TRBD2, but without DNA this stays unchecked. Germline V gives CDR1 GTSNPN, CDR2 SVGIG (reference sequence). The CDR3 spans 11 residues. The CDR3 here is CAWSTAGGQFF.

The chain links TRBV18 to TRBJ2-7; TCRdb calls TRBD1, which cannot be checked without DNA. CDR1 and CDR2 (germline): KGHSH, LQKENI. The CDR3 consists of 16 residues. The CDR3 spells CASSPGTGGGGNWQYF.

The chain links TRBV6-5 to TRBJ2-1; TCRdb outputs TRBD1, but without DNA this stays unchecked. CDR1 MNHEY and CDR2 SVGAGI come from the germline V gene. The CDR3 is made up of 13 amino acids. The CDR3 region is CASSYGGRPEQFF.

The chain employs TRBV5-6 and TRBJ2-3. The CDR3 extends over 15 amino acids. Per the germline V gene, CDR1 is SGHDT and CDR2 is YYEEEE. CDR3 loop: CASSFAGLFGDTQYF.

V and J are TRBV25-1 and TRBJ2-7. There are 13 residues in the CDR3. From germline, CDR1 is MGHDK and CDR2 SYGVNS. CDR3 residues: CASRVPGSYEQYF.

The chain couples TRBV29-1 to TRBJ2-5; without DNA, the TCRdb call of TRBD2 cannot be checked. CDR1 is SQVTM, CDR2 ANQGSEA, per germline. The CDR3 length is 12 residues. This CDR3 reads CSVHGGGETQYF. Full variable domain (outside the CDR3, taken from reference TRBV29-1 and TRBJ2-5): SAVISQKPSRDICQRGTSLTIQCQVDSQVTMMFWYRQQPGQSLTLIATANQGSEATYESGFVIDKFPISRPNLTFSTLTVSNMSPEDSSIYLCSVHGGGETQYFGPGTRLLVL.

The rearrangement joins TRBV6-2 or TRBV6-3 to TRBJ2-5. This CDR3 region has 16 residues. The V gene's germline CDR1 is MNHEY and CDR2 SVGEGT. Here the CDR3 reads CASSYDFALGPETQYF.

V gene TRBV15 combines with J gene TRBJ2-1; the D call of TRBD2 rests on TCRdb alone, since no DNA is present to check it. Germline CDR1 and CDR2: LNHNV and YYDKDF (reference sequence). The CDR3 contains 14 residues. The chain's CDR3 is CATRGREGNNEQVF.

This chain joins TRBV5-1 and TRBJ2-7; the TCRdb D gene call, TRBD1, has no DNA to confirm it. Germline CDR1 and CDR2: SGHRS and YFSETQ. This CDR3 is built from 15 residues. The CDR3 region is CASSLGGTHSYEQYF.

The gene calls are TRBV7-3 and TRBJ2-3; the TRBD1 assignment by TCRdb is unverifiable without DNA. Germline CDR1 reads SGHTA; CDR2 reads FQGTGA. The CDR3 spans 15 residues. The CDR3 sequence is CASSRRGDTADTQYF.